This passage covers 25 T cell receptor beta chains from one sample sequenced in a study of response to subunit inactivated influenza vaccine. TCRdb reanalysed the RT-PCR reads using MiXCR and keeps one entry per CDR3 protein. The sample consists of around 600,000 distinct CDR3 sequences, roughly 10% of them appearing once. The same specimen was also included in a second study, on T cells expressing NK-cell markers. That paper adds: Libraries used 5'RACE template switching adding universal primer site and UMIs.

The material was PBMCs from blood, obtained on the day of vaccination. All receptors come from a man aged 45-65 years who received an inactivated influenza vaccine.

This clonotype was counted between two and nine times. The chain links TRBV7-9 to TRBJ2-1; D perhaps matches TRBD2 (6 bases). V lost 4 bases and J lost 7, with 23 bases in between. The CDR3 length is 17 residues. CDR1 and CDR2 from the germline V gene are SEHNR and FQNEAQ (reference sequence). This CDR3 is CASSSYPSGDYANEQFF. The CDR3 region has the DNA TGTGCCAGCAGCTCCTACCCTTCGGGAGATTATGCGAATGAGCAGTTCTTC.

This clonotype was counted between two and nine times. This rearrangement joins TRBV7-9 to TRBJ2-2, with 7 bases that match TRBD1. V gave up 6 bases and J gave up 4 bases; unmatched junction bases: 8. The CDR3 is 15 residues long. Germline V gives CDR1 SEHNR, CDR2 FQNEAQ (reference sequence). The CDR3 DNA sequence: TGTGCCAGCAGTGGTGAGGGGGCGAGCACCGGGGAGCTGTTTTTT. Its protein is CASSGEGASTGELFF.

The rearrangement links TRBV28 to TRBJ2-5; a weak D match, TRBD1 (5 bases). CDR3 length: 14 amino acids. Trimming cost V 5 bases and J 0 bases, with 10 bases left between them. The V gene's germline CDR1 is MDHEN and CDR2 SYDVKM. This CDR3 reads CASSTLTDQETQYF. Here the CDR3 DNA reads TGTGCCAGCAGTACCTTGACAGACCAAGAGACCCAGTACTTC.

This chain links TRBV4-3 with TRBJ2-2, with D perhaps assigned TRBD1 or TRBD2 (5 bases each). This CDR3 spans 14 amino acids. V was pared by 4 bases and J by 4 bases, with 10 bases between. Germline V gene sequence: CDR1 LGHNA, CDR2 YSLEER. The CDR3 is CASSRGPITGELFF. The CDR3 nucleotides are TGCGCCAGCAGCCGGGGACCGATCACCGGGGAGCTGTTTTTT.

This clonotype has only a few counts. The chain uses TRBV2 and TRBJ1-1; the D is unclear. The CDR3 has 13 residues. In germline, CDR1 is SNHLY, CDR2 FYNNEI. Trimming removed 6 bases from V and 4 bases from J, with 12 bases in between. Written as DNA, the CDR3 is TGTGCCAGCAGGGGGTTGGGGAGCACTGAAGCTTTCTTT. Its translation: CASRGLGSTEAFF.

In its sample, this clonotype was seen a few times. The chain uses TRBV28 and TRBJ1-4, with D maybe TRBD1 (5 bases). Per germline, CDR1 MDHEN and CDR2 SYDVKM. The V end lost 1 base, the J end lost 7 bases, and 13 bases lay between the germline ends. The CDR3 has 15 residues. DNA for the CDR3: TGTGCCAGCAGTTTATTGGGGGGAAGGAGTGAAAAACTGTTTTTT. Protein product: CASSLLGGRSEKLFF.

This clonotype came up a few times. The rearrangement joins TRBV7-2 to TRBJ2-2, with D tentatively TRBD2 (7 bases). In germline, CDR1 is SGHTA, CDR2 FQGNSA. This CDR3 is 16 amino acids long. The V gene lost 5 bases and the J gene lost 7 bases, with 20 bases spanning the gap. In DNA, the CDR3 is TGTGCCAGCAGCCCCAATAGGGGGGGCTGGGGCGGGGAGCTGTTTTTT. It codes for CASSPNRGGWGGELFF.

This clonotype has a handful of counts. This chain connects TRBV9 to TRBJ2-3; 9 nucleotides match TRBD2. Germline-derived CDR1 and CDR2 are SGDLS and YYNGEE. The CDR3 extends over 16 amino acids. With V trimmed by 2 bases and J by 6 bases, 10 bases remained unmatched. The CDR3 coding sequence is TGTGCCAGCAGCGTGTTTAGCGGGAGCGCCGGGGATACGCAGTATTTT. Protein product: CASSVFSGSAGDTQYF.

In regard to this clonotype: A single base separates this from a much larger clone, so it may be a read error. V is TRBV2 and J is TRBJ1-5; tentatively, D is TRBD1 (5 bases). The germline V and J ends were trimmed by 2 bases and 6 bases, with 11 bases remaining between them. The CDR3 loop spans 14 amino acids. In germline, CDR1 is SNHLY, CDR2 FYNNEI. The CDR3 spells CASSETRGVQPQHF. CDR3 DNA sequence: TGTGCCAGCAGTGAAACGAGAGGGGTTCAGCCCCAGCATTTT.

This clonotype was picked up a small number of times. The chain joins TRBV6-1 to TRBJ1-2; tentative D call: TRBD1 (6 bases). V gave up 10 bases and J gave up 7 bases, with 19 bases separating them. Germline assignment: CDR1 MNHNS and CDR2 SASEGT. The CDR3 has 13 residues. CDR3 sequence: CATVPGGRFGYTF. The CDR3 DNA follows: TGTGCCACCGTACCCGGGGGGCGGTTTGGCTACACCTTC.

There are many counts of this clonotype. The genes are TRBV28 and TRBJ2-7, with TRBD1 matching 9 bases. Trimming took 4 bases from V and 1 from J; bases not matched to a gene: 5. This CDR3 region has 15 residues. CDR1 is MDHEN and CDR2 is SYDVKM in the germline V gene. In nucleotides, the CDR3 is TGTGCCAGCAGTTCGACCGGGACAGGGTCCTACGAGCAGTACTTC. Residues: CASSSTGTGSYEQYF. The variable domain in full, with the rest retrieved from reference TRBV28 and TRBJ2-7, is DVKVTQSSRYLVKRTGEKVFLECVQDMDHENMFWYRQDPGLGLRLIYFSYDVKMKEKGDIPEGYSVSREKKERFSLILESASTNQTSMYLCASSSTGTGSYEQYFGPGTRLTVT.

This clonotype came up a few times. The CDR3 DNA sequence: TGTGCCATCAGGGGGGACAGTCAATTCTACAATGAGCAGTTCTTC. This sequence encodes CAIRGDSQFYNEQFF. V gene TRBV10-3 combines with J gene TRBJ2-1; 7 nucleotides agree with TRBD1. Germline V gene lookup returns CDR1 ENHRY and CDR2 SYGVKD. Trimming took 6 bases from V and 3 from J; bases not matched to a gene: 8. The CDR3 is 15 amino acids.

This clonotype was seen repeatedly, ten times or more. The chain combines TRBV12-3 or TRBV12-4 with TRBJ2-1; 9 bases agree with TRBD1. CDR3 size: 13 residues. The ends lost 6 bases at V and 7 bases at J; junction bases unmatched: 4. As DNA, the CDR3 is TGTGCCAGCAGCCCGGACAGGGGTAATGAGCAGTTCTTC. Translated: CASSPDRGNEQFF.

This clonotype was detected a few times. The V gene is TRBV7-9, the J gene TRBJ2-7; no firm D call. CDR1 is SEHNR and CDR2 is FQNEAQ in the germline V gene (reference sequence). Deletions cut 4 bases from V and 7 bases from J, with 11 bases between. This CDR3 has 12 residues. CDR3 residues: CASSSFRAEQYF. The CDR3, as DNA: TGTGCCAGCAGCTCGTTTAGGGCTGAGCAGTACTTC. The whole variable domain, remainder taken from reference TRBV7-9 and TRBJ2-7, is DTGVSQNPRHKITKRGQNVTFRCDPISEHNRLYWYRQTLGQGPEFLTYFQNEAQLEKSRLLSDRFSAERPKGSFSTLEIQRTEQGDSAMYLCASSSFRAEQYFGPGTRLTVT.

This clonotype has only a few counts. Here the CDR3 reads CASSIVGFQQPQHF. The CDR3, as DNA: TGTGCCAGTAGTATAGTTGGGTTTCAGCAGCCCCAGCATTTT. This rearrangement joins TRBV19 to TRBJ1-5; D is unclear. Trimming stripped 1 base from V and 7 bases from J, with 11 bases between. The germline V gene has CDR1 LNHDA and CDR2 SQIVND (reference sequence). CDR3 size: 14 residues.

This clonotype has a handful of counts. The V gene is TRBV3-1, the J gene TRBJ1-1; tentative D call: TRBD1 (6 bases). The germline V and J ends were trimmed by 1 base and 6 bases, with 24 bases remaining between them. Germline V CDR1 and CDR2: LGHDT, YNNKEL (reference sequence). The CDR3 extends over 18 amino acids. The CDR3 here is CASSQGGGGRGRWSEAFF. In DNA form, the CDR3 reads TGTGCCAGCAGCCAAGGAGGCGGGGGGCGGGGTCGCTGGTCTGAAGCTTTCTTT.

The V gene is TRBV5-1, the J gene TRBJ2-7; 13 nucleotides agree with TRBD2. With V trimmed by 0 bases and J by 6 bases, 9 bases remained unmatched. There are 17 residues in the CDR3. CDR1 and CDR2 (germline): SGHRS, YFSETQ. DNA of the CDR3: TGCGCCAGCAGCTTGGGACTAGCGGGAGGCCCGAGCCCCGAGCAGTACTTC. Residues: CASSLGLAGGPSPEQYF.

This clonotype turned up a few times. The rearrangement links TRBV6-1 to TRBJ2-7; D call uncertain. The germline CDR1 and CDR2 sequences are MNHNS and SASEGT. This CDR3 comprises 17 residues. Between the trimmed V and J ends, which lost 6 bases and 0 bases, there was a span of 21 bases. The CDR3 spells CASSPNRSGQGSYEQYF. As DNA, the CDR3 is TGTGCCAGCAGCCCCAACCGTTCAGGTCAAGGCTCCTACGAGCAGTACTTC.

This clonotype came up a few times. The chain couples TRBV7-9 to TRBJ2-1; no firm D call. Looked up from germline, CDR1 is SEHNR and CDR2 is FQNEAQ (reference sequence). The V end lost 4 bases, the J end lost 5 bases, and 15 bases lay between the germline ends. The CDR3 extends over 15 amino acids. CDR3 protein: CASSSNHGLDNEQFF. The CDR3 DNA reads as TGTGCCAGCAGCTCAAACCATGGATTGGACAATGAGCAGTTCTTC.

This clonotype was counted between two and nine times. This chain uses TRBV10-1 with TRBJ2-1; D call uncertain. Trimming took off 0 bases at V and 11 bases at J, with 11 bases between the two ends. The CDR3 extends over 13 amino acids. CDR1 and CDR2 (germline): WNHNN, SYGVQD (reference sequence). CDR3 residues: CASSESFAAQQFF. The CDR3 bases are TGCGCCAGCAGTGAGTCGTTTGCGGCTCAGCAGTTCTTC.

This clonotype occurred a few times. The J gene is TRBJ2-2, the V gene TRBV20-1; a possible D gene is TRBD1 (6 bases). The V end lost 5 bases, the J end lost 13 bases, and 11 bases lay between the germline ends. Germline V gives CDR1 DFQATT, CDR2 SNEGSKA (reference sequence). This CDR3 is 10 amino acids long. The CDR3 is CSAYSQGLFF. In DNA, the CDR3 is TGCAGTGCTTACTCACAGGGGCTGTTTTTT.

This clonotype was seen only a few times. V gene TRBV2 combines with J gene TRBJ1-2, with TRBD1 as a possible D gene (5 bases). The length of the CDR3 is 14 residues. Trimming pared 7 bases from V and 9 bases from J, leaving 21 bases between. From germline, CDR1 is SNHLY and CDR2 FYNNEI. For the CDR3, the DNA is TGTGCCAGCACCAACACGGGGACGACTGGGCGCTACACCTTC. Protein sequence: CASTNTGTTGRYTF.

The table lists this clonotype with many counts. The rearrangement joins TRBV12-3 or TRBV12-4 to TRBJ2-4; 10 positions agree with TRBD1. V shed 5 bases and J 9 bases; nucleotides not matched to a gene: 4. This CDR3 comprises 13 residues. In nucleotides, the CDR3 is TGTGCCAGCAGTCCGGGACAGGGGTTCATTCAGTACTTC. Its protein is CASSPGQGFIQYF.

The CDR3 sequence: CASSTRGGGANVLTF. DNA of the CDR3: TGTGCCAGCAGTACACGGGGCGGTGGGGCCAACGTCCTGACTTTC. The rearrangement links TRBV6-1 to TRBJ2-6, with D possibly being TRBD1 or TRBD2 (5 bases each). Between the trimmed V and J ends, which lost 5 bases and 3 bases, there was a span of 11 bases. The CDR3 runs 15 residues. Germline-derived CDR1 and CDR2 are MNHNS and SASEGT.

CDR3 DNA: TGTGCCTGGAGTCCGTGGGGGGCATCCGAGCAGTACTTC. Translating it yields CAWSPWGASEQYF. The chain recombines TRBV30 with TRBJ2-7; D may correspond to TRBD1 or TRBD2 (6 bases each). Germline CDR1 reads GTSNPN; CDR2 reads SVGIG (reference sequence). This CDR3 spans 13 amino acids. V lost 2 bases, J lost 6 bases, and 14 bases lay in between. Full variable domain (remainder filled in from reference TRBV30 and TRBJ2-7): SQTIHQWPATLVQPVGSPLSLECTVEGTSNPNLYWYRQAAGRGLQLLFYSVGIGQISSEVPQNLSASRPQDRQFILSSKKLLLSDSGFYLCAWSPWGASEQYFGPGTRLTVT.